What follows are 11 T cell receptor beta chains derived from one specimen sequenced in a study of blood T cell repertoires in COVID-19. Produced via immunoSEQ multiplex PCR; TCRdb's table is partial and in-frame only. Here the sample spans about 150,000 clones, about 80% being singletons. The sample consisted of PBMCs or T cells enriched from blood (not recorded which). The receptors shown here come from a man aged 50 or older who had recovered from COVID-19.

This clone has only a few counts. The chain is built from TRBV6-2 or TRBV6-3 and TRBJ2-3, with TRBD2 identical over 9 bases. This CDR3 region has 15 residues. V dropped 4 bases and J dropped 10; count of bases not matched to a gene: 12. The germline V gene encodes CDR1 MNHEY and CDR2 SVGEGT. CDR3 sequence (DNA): TGTGCCAGCAGTTCGGTAGCGGGGGCCGTGAGTTCGCAGTATTTT. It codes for CASSSVAGAVSSQYF.

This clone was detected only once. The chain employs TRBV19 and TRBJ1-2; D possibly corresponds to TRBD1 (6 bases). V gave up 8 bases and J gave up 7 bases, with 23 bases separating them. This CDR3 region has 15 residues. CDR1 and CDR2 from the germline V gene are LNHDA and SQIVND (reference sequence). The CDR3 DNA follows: TGTGCCAGTCATGATGCGTCTGTACAGGGAGCTGGCTACACCTTC. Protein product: CASHDASVQGAGYTF.

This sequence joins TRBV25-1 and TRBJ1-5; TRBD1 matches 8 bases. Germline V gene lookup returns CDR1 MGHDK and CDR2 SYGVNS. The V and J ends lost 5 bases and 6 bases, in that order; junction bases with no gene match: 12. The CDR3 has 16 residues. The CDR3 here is CASSTKDREGIQPQHF. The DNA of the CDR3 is TGTGCCAGCAGTACAAAGGACAGGGAAGGTATTCAGCCCCAGCATTTT.

CDR3 bases: TGTGCCTGGTCTGGGACAGTCAACACCGGGGAGCTGTTTTTT. It encodes CAWSGTVNTGELFF. V is TRBV30 and J is TRBJ2-2; 7 bases agree with TRBD1. CDR1 is GTSNPN and CDR2 is SVGIG in the germline V gene (reference sequence). V shed 5 bases, J shed 2 bases, and the junction held 5 bases outside the gene matches. The CDR3 runs to 14 residues. Supplemented by reference TRBV30 and TRBJ2-2, the full variable domain reads SQTIHQWPATLVQPVGSPLSLECTVEGTSNPNLYWYRQAAGRGLQLLFYSVGIGQISSEVPQNLSASRPQDRQFILSSKKLLLSDSGFYLCAWSGTVNTGELFFGEGSRLTVL.

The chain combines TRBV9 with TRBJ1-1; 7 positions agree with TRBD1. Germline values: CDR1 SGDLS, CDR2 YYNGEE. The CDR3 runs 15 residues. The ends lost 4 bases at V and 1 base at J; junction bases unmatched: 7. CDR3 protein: CASSISGGTNTEAFF. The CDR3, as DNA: TGTGCCAGCAGCATTTCAGGGGGAACGAACACTGAAGCTTTCTTT.

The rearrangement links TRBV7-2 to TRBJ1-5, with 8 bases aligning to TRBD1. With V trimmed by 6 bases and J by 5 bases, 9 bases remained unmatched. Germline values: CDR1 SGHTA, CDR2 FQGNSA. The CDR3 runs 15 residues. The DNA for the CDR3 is TGTGCCAGCAGTACCGAGACAGGGGCCTATCAGCCCCAGCATTTT. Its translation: CASSTETGAYQPQHF.

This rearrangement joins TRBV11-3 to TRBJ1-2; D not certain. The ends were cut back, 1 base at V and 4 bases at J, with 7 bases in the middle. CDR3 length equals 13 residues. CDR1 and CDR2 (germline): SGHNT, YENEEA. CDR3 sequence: CASSLGLAYGYTF. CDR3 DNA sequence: TGTGCCAGCAGCTTAGGGTTAGCCTATGGCTACACCTTC.

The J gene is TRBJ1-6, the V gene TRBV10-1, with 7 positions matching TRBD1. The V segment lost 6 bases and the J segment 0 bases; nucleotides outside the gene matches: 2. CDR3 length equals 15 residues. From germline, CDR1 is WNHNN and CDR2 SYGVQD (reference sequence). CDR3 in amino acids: CASRDRSSYNSPLHF. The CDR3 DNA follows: TGCGCCAGCAGGGACAGGAGCTCCTATAATTCACCCCTCCACTTT.

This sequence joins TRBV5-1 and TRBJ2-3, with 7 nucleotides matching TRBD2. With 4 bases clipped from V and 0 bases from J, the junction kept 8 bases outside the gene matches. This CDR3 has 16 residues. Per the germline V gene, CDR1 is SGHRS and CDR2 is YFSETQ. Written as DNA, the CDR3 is TGCGCCAGCAGCCCCCGTAGCGGGCTAAGCACAGATACGCAGTATTTT. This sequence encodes CASSPRSGLSTDTQYF.

The CDR3 sequence: CASSQVGSGGIQYF. The CDR3 DNA follows: TGTGCCAGCAGCCAAGTGGGTAGCGGGGGGATTCAGTACTTC. The rearrangement links TRBV14 to TRBJ2-4; 10 bases map to TRBD2. This CDR3 region has 14 residues. CDR1 is SGHDN, CDR2 FVKESK, per germline. V shed 1 base and J 10 bases; nucleotides not matched to a gene: 4.

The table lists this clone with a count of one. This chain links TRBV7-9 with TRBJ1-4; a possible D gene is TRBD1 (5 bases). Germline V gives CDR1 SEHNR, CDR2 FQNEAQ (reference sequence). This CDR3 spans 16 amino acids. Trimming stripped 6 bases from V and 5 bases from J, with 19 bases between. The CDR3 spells CASSLIRGVGNEKLFF. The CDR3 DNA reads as TGTGCCAGCAGTCTAATCCGGGGGGTGGGAAATGAAAAACTGTTTTTT.